The TCR beta chain described here comes from a study of T cell repertoires in aging, cancer and after chemotherapy. The overall study: Roughly 9.1 million TCR reads were in the whole dataset. Study-wide results and caveats: Untreated cancer patients had significantly lower blood TCR diversity than age-matched healthy donors. In each cancer cohort, median generation probability increased across chemotherapy, suggesting thymic output rebounded.

Multiplex touch-down PCR with TRB-A/B primers amplified rearranged V-D-J TRB sequences. One entry per CDR3 protein, called by TCRdb with MiXCR from the multiplex PCR reads. The top ten hold roughly 6.7% of the sample, which has 10,000 to 15,000 distinct CDR3 sequences, approximately 34% seen once. TCR beta rearrangements were amplified from peripheral blood genomic DNA. About this clonotype: Its antigen is not known.

The CDR3 is 12 amino acids. Germline assignment: CDR1 GTSNPN and CDR2 SVGIG (reference sequence). Trimming stripped 8 bases from V and 0 bases from J, with 8 bases between. The rearrangement uses TRBV30 and TRBJ1-3; the D is unclear. Sequencing was done on a sample of blood. This receptor was obtained from a human donor in good health. The donor label of this sample is uncertain. In DNA form, the CDR3 reads TGTGCCGAGGGCCACTCTGGAAACACCATATATTTT. This gives the protein CAEGHSGNTIYF.